This T cell receptor (beta chain) is drawn from a study of cytomegalovirus exposure and HLA in healthy donors. Overall study context: There were 117 million unique TCR beta sequences, drawn from 180 million or so T cells, in an earlier analysis. Whole-study findings and limits: Several V segments, TRBV6-2 and TRBV6-3 among them, could not be told apart and were dropped. It has been reported that TCR beta sequences accurately predicted the HLA-A and HLA-B alleles of most subjects.

Note on this clone: Its antigen remains unidentified.

It was with 60 Vbeta and 13 Jbeta primers that the PCR ran. Generated by immunoSEQ multiplex PCR, the TCRdb table keeps only in-frame clones and is missing some. The repertoire has roughly 120,000 clones, around 84% of them found once; the top ten carry approximately 3.5%. The CDR3 totals 14 residues. Deletions cut 1 base from V and 8 bases from J, with 14 bases between. Germline-derived CDR1 and CDR2 are LGHNA and YNFKEQ. The genes are TRBV4-2 and TRBJ1-2; the D gene is possibly TRBD1 (5 bases). The TCR originated in a woman in her twenties or thirties in good health and CMV-seropositive. Sequenced sample: PBMCs. The CDR3 protein is CASSQAADSKGYTF. In DNA, the CDR3 is TGTGCCAGCAGCCAAGCAGCCGACAGTAAGGGCTACACCTTC.